This T cell receptor (beta chain) was sequenced for a study of T cells after yellow fever vaccination. This clonotype was counted at least ten times. The V and J ends lost 0 bases and 0 bases respectively, with 6 bases between them. Germline loops: CDR1 DFQATT, CDR2 SNEGSKA (reference sequence). The CDR3 loop spans 13 amino acids. The TCR cDNA carried a universal primer site and UMIs from 5'RACE template switching. TCRdb recomputed calls from the 5' RACE reads with MiXCR, one row per CDR3 protein. In the table there are 150,000 to 200,000 distinct CDR3 sequences, 5.5% to 7.5% of which are singletons. The source was CD4+ T cells sorted from PBMCs, collected about 5 days after the first yellow fever vaccination. The rearrangement joins TRBV20-1 to TRBJ2-7; D ambiguous. This TCR was recovered from a man between 18 and 29 years old who received the YFV17D yellow fever vaccine. The CDR3, as DNA: TGCAGTGCTAGAGATCCAGTCTCCTACGAGCAGTACGTC. It codes for CSARDPVSYEQYV.